The 32 T cell receptor beta chains listed next were all sequenced from one sample in a study of blood T cells in healthy people across ages. A second PCR, run for roughly 7 to 11 cycles, used a sample-barcoded 5' primer plus a J-beta primer mix. TCRdb recomputed calls from the 5' RACE reads with MiXCR, one row per CDR3 protein. The sample lists more than 700,000 distinct CDR3 sequences; about 55% were seen once. What was sequenced was blood. These receptors were collected from an older man in good health.

This clonotype was observed many times. CDR3: CASSQDSGSSYEQYF. The CDR3 region has the DNA TGTGCCAGCAGCCAAGATAGCGGGAGCTCCTACGAGCAGTACTTC. The chain uses TRBV4-2 and TRBJ2-7, with 9 bases that match TRBD2. V trimming: 0 bases; J trimming: 0 bases; junction bases outside the gene matches: 0. The CDR3 runs to 15 residues. Per germline, CDR1 LGHNA and CDR2 YNFKEQ.

The chain carries TRBV27 and TRBJ2-6, with 7 bases matching TRBD2. Trimming cost V 1 base and J 0 bases; bases outside gene matches: 3. Germline CDR1 MNHEY, CDR2 SMNVEV (reference sequence). The CDR3 is made up of 17 amino acids. The CDR3 reads CASSLWEGPSGANVLTF. CDR3 DNA sequence: TGTGCCAGCAGTTTATGGGAGGGGCCCTCTGGGGCCAACGTCCTGACTTTC.

The rearrangement joins TRBV10-3 to TRBJ2-1; TRBD2 matches at 11 bases. The CDR3 consists of 15 residues. V dropped 5 bases and J dropped 5; count of bases not matched to a gene: 5. Germline V CDR1 and CDR2: ENHRY, SYGVKD. CDR3 bases: TGTGCCATCAGTCAGACTAGCGGGAATCACAATGAGCAGTTCTTC. Protein sequence: CAISQTSGNHNEQFF.

The chain carries TRBV24-1 and TRBJ2-1, with 11 bases matching TRBD2. The V gene end was trimmed by 2 bases and the J gene end by 8 bases; junction bases not matched to a gene: 7. CDR3 size: 16 residues. Per the germline V gene, CDR1 is KGHDR and CDR2 is SFDVKD. The CDR3 coding sequence is TGTGCCACCAGTGATTCTAGCGGGAGGCCCCTGGATGAGCAGTTCTTC. Translated, it gives CATSDSSGRPLDEQFF.

This clonotype was seen only a few times. V gene TRBV3-1 combines with J gene TRBJ1-2; D unclear. This CDR3 spans 13 amino acids. Between the trimmed V and J ends, which lost 2 bases and 8 bases, there was a span of 12 bases. Germline CDR1 reads LGHDT; CDR2 reads YNNKEL (reference sequence). The CDR3 DNA reads as TGTGCCAGCAGCCAAAGGTTGGAGGAAGGCTACACCTTC. Translated: CASSQRLEEGYTF.

Ten or more counts support this clonotype. The chain combines TRBV20-1 with TRBJ1-6, with unresolved D. The germline CDR1 and CDR2 sequences are DFQATT and SNEGSKA (reference sequence). This CDR3 comprises 16 residues. With 2 bases removed from V and 0 bases from J, the gap between germline ends came to 11 bases. CDR3 DNA sequence: TGCAGTGCTAGACCGTACATGAGCTCCTATAATTCACCCCTCCACTTT. Its translation is CSARPYMSSYNSPLHF.

Notes on this clonotype: At one boundary the junction diverges from the germline segment, which might be a read error. This sequence joins TRBV7-2 and TRBJ2-1, with D uncertain. Per the germline V gene, CDR1 is SGHTA and CDR2 is FQGNSA. The CDR3 extends over 15 amino acids. CDR3 residues: CVSSEGPSEYNEQFF. The CDR3 nucleotides are TGTGTCAGCAGCGAAGGCCCGAGCGAGTACAATGAGCAGTTCTTC.

The chain uses TRBV28 and TRBJ2-7; 7 bases are shared with TRBD2. The CDR3 runs 16 residues. J gave up 0 bases and V 6 bases, and 11 bases lay outside the gene matches. CDR1 and CDR2 from the germline V gene are MDHEN and SYDVKM. CDR3 loop: CASSSSGIIASYEQYF. As DNA, the CDR3 is TGTGCCAGCAGCTCCAGCGGGATTATTGCCTCCTACGAGCAGTACTTC.

V gene TRBV11-2 combines with J gene TRBJ2-7; maybe TRBD1 (5 bases). This CDR3 has 15 residues. CDR1 and CDR2 from the germline V gene are SGHAT and FQNNGV. Trimming pared 1 base from V and 2 bases from J, leaving 12 bases between. CDR3 DNA: TGTGCCAGCAGCTTAGGAGTCAGGGTAACCTACGAGCAGTACTTC. Translating gives CASSLGVRVTYEQYF. The full variable domain, its missing parts supplied by reference TRBV11-2 and TRBJ2-7, is EAGVAQSPRYKIIEKRQSVAFWCNPISGHATLYWYQQILGQGPKLLIQFQNNGVVDDSQLPKDRFSAERLKGVDSTLKIQPAKLEDSAVYLCASSLGVRVTYEQYFGPGTRLTVT.

The rearrangement uses TRBV6-1 and TRBJ2-1; 9 nucleotides align to TRBD2. V lost 4 bases to trimming and J lost 10 bases; unmatched junction nucleotides: 5. Germline values: CDR1 MNHNS, CDR2 SASEGT. CDR3 length equals 13 residues. The CDR3 nucleotides read TGTGCCAGCAGTGTAGCGGGAGTGGAGGAGCAGTTCTTC. Translation: CASSVAGVEEQFF.

The chain links TRBV2 to TRBJ1-6; TRBD1 is a possible D gene (6 bases). V shed 6 bases and J shed 14 bases, with 14 bases lying between them. The CDR3 is made up of 12 amino acids. Germline V gives CDR1 SNHLY, CDR2 FYNNEI. CDR3 nucleotides: TGTGCCAGCAGGGGACACTCGGGGGCCCTCCACTTT. Translating gives CASRGHSGALHF.

As regards this clonotype: This sequence may be a read error, since a much larger clone differs from it by one base. The chain uses TRBV20-1 and TRBJ2-5, with D possibly matching TRBD2 (5 bases). The germline CDR1 and CDR2 sequences are DFQATT and SNEGSKA (reference sequence). V lost 0 bases and J 11 bases, leaving 22 bases between the germline ends. The CDR3 has 15 residues. The CDR3 region has the DNA TGCAGTGCTAGAGACCGTCCCGGAGGATCCAATGAGCAGTACTTC. It is translated as CSARDRPGGSNEQYF.

A remark on this clonotype: One end of the junction varies from germline; a read error may be responsible. This sequence joins TRBV12-3 or TRBV12-4 and TRBJ2-1, with 7 bases that match TRBD1. The CDR3 is made up of 16 amino acids. CDR3 bases: TGTACCAGCAGCCATCGACAGGGTGTGGGCTACAATGAGCAGTTCTTC. It translates to CTSSHRQGVGYNEQFF.

V is TRBV5-1 and J is TRBJ2-4; D may be TRBD1 or TRBD2 (5 bases each). The J call may be wrong; the DNA end is better matched by TRBJ2-7. CDR3 length: 14 residues. Germline assignment: CDR1 SGHRS and CDR2 YFSETQ. This CDR3 is CASSLEGRLYEQYF. CDR3 sequence (DNA): TGCGCCAGCAGCTTAGAGGGGCGCCTGTACGAGCAGTACTTC.

This clonotype was counted between two and nine times. This rearrangement joins TRBV11-2 to TRBJ2-5; 14 bases align to TRBD2. The germline gives CDR1 SGHAT, CDR2 FQNNGV. The CDR3 spans 16 residues. The trim removed 1 base at V and 4 bases at J, leaving 2 bases unmatched. The CDR3 bases are TGTGCCAGCAGCTTAGGGACTAGCGGGAGGCGAGAGACCCAGTACTTC. Translating gives CASSLGTSGRRETQYF.

The V gene is TRBV3-1, the J gene TRBJ2-1; D perhaps matches TRBD2 (6 bases). With 0 bases removed from V and 5 bases from J, the gap between germline ends came to 14 bases. The CDR3 covers 16 residues. The germline CDR1 and CDR2 sequences are LGHDT and YNNKEL (reference sequence). The CDR3 region is CASSQDSGTLNNEQFF. The CDR3 DNA reads as TGTGCCAGCAGCCAAGATTCGGGGACTCTGAACAATGAGCAGTTCTTC.

V and J are TRBV12-3 or TRBV12-4 and TRBJ2-7; D is undetermined. The end of the DNA is better explained by TRBJ2-5, so the J call may be wrong. The CDR3 loop spans 12 amino acids. Here the CDR3 DNA reads TGTGCCAGCAGTTTTGTCATTGAGACCCAGTACTTC. As protein: CASSFVIETQYF.

The chain employs TRBV28 and TRBJ1-2; the D gene is possibly TRBD1 (6 bases). From germline, CDR1 is MDHEN and CDR2 SYDVKM. The V gene lost 6 bases and the J gene lost 2 bases, with 16 bases spanning the gap. This CDR3 has 15 amino acids. The CDR3 reads CASSRLPGANYGYTF. The DNA for the CDR3 is TGTGCCAGCAGCCGTCTCCCAGGGGCAAACTATGGCTACACCTTC.

The chain joins TRBV6-5 to TRBJ1-2; D perhaps matches TRBD1 (5 bases). Germline CDR1 and CDR2: MNHEY and SVGAGI. The CDR3 is made up of 14 amino acids. V shed 2 bases and J shed 7 bases, with 14 bases lying between them. The CDR3 coding sequence is TGTGCCAGCAGTTACGCGTCTACAGGCCCTGGCTACACCTTC. This gives the protein CASSYASTGPGYTF.

This rearrangement joins TRBV6-6 to TRBJ2-5; 11 nucleotides agree with TRBD2. Germline assignment: CDR1 MNHNY and CDR2 SVGAGI (reference sequence). This CDR3 spans 13 amino acids. Trimming took 6 bases from V and 5 from J; bases not matched to a gene: 2. CDR3 nucleotides: TGTGCCAGCAGGACTAGCGGGATGGAGACCCAGTACTTC. It specifies CASRTSGMETQYF.

The chain is built from TRBV9 and TRBJ1-6, with D possibly being TRBD1 (6 bases). The CDR3 consists of 16 residues. CDR1 is SGDLS and CDR2 is YYNGEE in the germline V gene. V lost 0 bases to trimming and J lost 6 bases, with 13 bases between them. The CDR3 loop reads CASSVGPGGANSPLHF. The CDR3, as DNA: TGTGCCAGCAGCGTAGGACCCGGGGGCGCTAATTCACCCCTCCACTTT. Full variable domain (outside the CDR3, taken from reference TRBV9 and TRBJ1-6): DSGVTQTPKHLITATGQRVTLRCSPRSGDLSVYWYQQSLDQGLQFLIQYYNGEERAKGNILERFSAQQFPDLHSELNLSSLELGDSALYFCASSVGPGGANSPLHFGNGTRLTVT.

The V and J genes are TRBV6-6 and TRBJ2-5; no reliable D call. The CDR3 is made up of 13 amino acids. The ends were cut back, 5 bases at V and 1 base at J, with 8 bases in the middle. From germline, CDR1 is MNHNY and CDR2 SVGAGI (reference sequence). This CDR3 reads CASSDVAQETQYF. The CDR3, as DNA: TGTGCCAGCAGTGACGTGGCCCAAGAGACCCAGTACTTC.

The V and J genes are TRBV24-1 and TRBJ2-1, with a tentative D call TRBD1 (6 bases). V was shortened by 5 bases and J by 12 bases, with 10 bases between the two germline ends. This CDR3 region has 11 residues. CDR1 is KGHDR, CDR2 SFDVKD, per germline. The CDR3 protein is CATSGLDRQFF. In DNA form, the CDR3 reads TGTGCCACCAGTGGATTGGACAGGCAGTTCTTC.

The V call is TRBV25-1, the J call TRBJ1-5; D is perhaps TRBD1 (5 bases). This CDR3 contains 16 residues. Germline V gives CDR1 MGHDK, CDR2 SYGVNS. The V end lost 6 bases, the J end lost 0 bases, and 15 bases lay between the germline ends. CDR3 nucleotides: TGTGCCAGCAGAGCAAAAGGGGTGGCTAGCAATCAGCCCCAGCATTTT. Translation gives CASRAKGVASNQPQHF.

This clonotype was counted between two and nine times. The chain joins TRBV7-9 to TRBJ1-2; D may be TRBD1 (5 bases). This CDR3 has 14 residues. Trimming removed 5 bases from V and 2 bases from J, with 12 bases in between. CDR1 and CDR2 (germline): SEHNR, FQNEAQ (reference sequence). The CDR3 coding sequence is TGTGCCAGCAGCCCGTACGACAGAAACTATGGCTACACCTTC. Amino acid sequence: CASSPYDRNYGYTF.

This chain uses TRBV20-1 with TRBJ2-5; TRBD1 agrees at 7 bases. The J call is in doubt because the DNA end fits TRBJ2-7 better. The CDR3 is 14 residues long. Looked up from germline, CDR1 is DFQATT and CDR2 is SNEGSKA (reference sequence). The CDR3 nucleotides are TGCAGTGCTACGTCTAACAGGGGATCCTACGAGCAGTACTTC. Protein product: CSATSNRGSYEQYF.

This clonotype has only one observation. This chain links TRBV29-1 with TRBJ2-1, with 8 bases lining up with TRBD1. The V gene's germline CDR1 is SQVTM and CDR2 ANQGSEA. The CDR3 covers 13 residues. Trimming at V came to 6 bases and at J to 3 bases, leaving 4 bases not matched to a gene. The CDR3 DNA is TGCAGCGTCCACGGACAGGGCTACAATGAGCAGTTCTTC. Its translation: CSVHGQGYNEQFF.

This rearrangement joins TRBV27 to TRBJ1-5, with D possibly being TRBD1 (5 bases). From germline, CDR1 is MNHEY and CDR2 SMNVEV (reference sequence). The CDR3 is 15 amino acids. The ends were cut back, 6 bases at V and 0 bases at J, with 12 bases in the middle. CDR3 DNA: TGTGCCAGCAGCAGGGCTGGAGATAGCAATCAGCCCCAGCATTTT. Translation gives CASSRAGDSNQPQHF.

This clonotype appeared once. The chain couples TRBV28 to TRBJ2-7; D not certain. This CDR3 has 14 amino acids. The V gene's germline CDR1 is MDHEN and CDR2 SYDVKM. The V end was cut by 6 bases, the J end by 2 bases, with 14 bases between. The CDR3 loop is CASSPMFGPYEQYF. The CDR3 bases are TGTGCCAGCAGCCCAATGTTTGGACCCTACGAGCAGTACTTC.

This clonotype was detected a few times. The chain combines TRBV6-5 with TRBJ2-3; 10 positions agree with TRBD2. Germline CDR1 MNHEY, CDR2 SVGAGI. V dropped 2 bases and J dropped 3; count of bases not matched to a gene: 14. The CDR3 contains 19 residues. The CDR3 here is CASSYHRGGLAGGTDTQYF. CDR3 coding DNA: TGTGCCAGCAGTTACCATCGAGGAGGGTTAGCGGGAGGAACAGATACGCAGTATTTT.

In nucleotides, the CDR3 is TGTGCCAGCAGCCCACCTGGGACTCCTAAGGTCGATGAGCAGTTCTTC. Translation: CASSPPGTPKVDEQFF. This chain uses TRBV7-3 with TRBJ2-1; a possible D gene is TRBD2 (6 bases). Looked up from germline, CDR1 is SGHTA and CDR2 is FQGTGA. Trimming pared 5 bases from V and 8 bases from J, leaving 22 bases between. This CDR3 has 16 amino acids.

V usage is TRBV27 and J usage is TRBJ2-1; D is perhaps TRBD2 (6 bases). The CDR3 consists of 16 residues. The germline V gene encodes CDR1 MNHEY and CDR2 SMNVEV (reference sequence). V was clipped by 3 bases and J by 5 bases, with 17 bases between them. In DNA form, the CDR3 reads TGTGCCAGCAGTTTCTTCGGCGCGGGGCCCCACAATGAGCAGTTCTTC. Its protein product is CASSFFGAGPHNEQFF.